This T cell receptor (beta chain) was documented in a study of Tregs in tolerant kidney transplant recipients. Unstimulated regulatory T cells (CD4+CD25+CD127-), CD4+CD25- non-regulatory cells, CD4 and CD8 cells were FACS-sorted from thawed PBMCs. Measured with immunoSEQ multiplex PCR; TCRdb has only the in-frame clones, and not every one. In the table there are 110,000 or so clones, roughly nine tenths of which are singletons. Germline V gene sequence: CDR1 SNHLY, CDR2 FYNNEI. This CDR3 is built from 13 residues. With 7 bases removed from V and 4 bases from J, the gap between germline ends came to 14 bases.

This receptor was taken from a human donor in good health. The chain couples TRBV2 to TRBJ2-7, with D tentatively TRBD2 (5 bases). Material: CD4+ T cells from blood. In DNA, the CDR3 is TGTGCCAGCAACATCCCCTCGGGGTACGAGCAGTACTTC. Translation gives CASNIPSGYEQYF.